This T cell receptor beta chain was captured by sequencing in a study of T cells after yellow fever vaccination. Points from the study as a whole: Secondary responses were weaker yet peaked faster, day 5 versus 15.

This clonotype was observed a handful of times. Antigen: not known. Generation of TCR cDNA used 5'RACE template switching (which added a universal primer site and UMIs). TCRdb re-called the 5' RACE reads with MiXCR, one entry per CDR3 protein. The sample lists around 150,000 distinct CDR3 sequences; approximately 6.7% were seen once. The sequence derives from a young man who received the YFV17D yellow fever vaccine. The material sequenced was CD4+ T cells sorted from PBMCs, taken about 5 days after the first yellow fever vaccination.

CDR3 loop: CASSLELGVAGNTIYF. As DNA, the CDR3 is TGTGCCAGCAGCTTAGAACTCGGGGTGGCGGGAAACACCATATATTTT. The chain links TRBV7-2 to TRBJ1-3; the D is unclear. The V gene lost 1 base and the J gene lost 4 bases, with 14 bases spanning the gap. Germline-derived CDR1 and CDR2 are SGHTA and FQGNSA. The CDR3 covers 16 residues.